This TCR beta chain was sequenced during a study of T cell responses to AZD1222 COVID-19 vaccine. Regarding the study as a whole: Every sample of the repertoires postdated the peak T cell response. The sample set comprised mostly white British donors with more females, and clonal diversity was possibly underestimated. Spike was spanned by vaccine-associated CD4 TCRs, with dominance at 160-218 and 743-854. At baseline, just a handful of AZD1222 recipients tested seropositive.

This CDR3 has 22 amino acids. The V gene's germline CDR1 is MGHRA and CDR2 YSYEKL. The J segment lost 3 bases and the V segment lost 1 base, leaving 21 bases of the junction unmatched. Produced via immunoSEQ multiplex PCR; TCRdb's table is partial and in-frame only. The repertoire holds 150,000 or so clones, roughly 93% seen once, with over 0.9% in the top ten. This clone appeared a few times. Its antigen is undetermined. The sequence came from an adult in good health. The sequencing here drew on peripheral blood, taken on day 0 of MenACWY control vaccination. The chain is built from TRBV4-1 and TRBJ1-5, with 10 bases identical to TRBD1. CDR3 coding DNA: TGCGCCAGCAGCCAAGCCCGCCCCCGGGACAGGGGACCCTCAGATCTCAATCAGCCCCAGCATTTT. Translated: CASSQARPRDRGPSDLNQPQHF.